The next 20 T cell receptor beta chains were all read from a single sample in a study of cytomegalovirus exposure and HLA in healthy donors. PCR used 60 Vbeta primers and 13 Jbeta primers. TCRdb keeps only in-frame clones here, not all; method: immunoSEQ multiplex PCR. The sample includes approximately 170,000 clones, around 62% of them seen just once. Sequencing was done on a sample of PBMCs. The source of these receptors is a man aged 35 to 55 in good health and CMV-seronegative.

The chain couples TRBV6-1 to TRBJ2-4, with 10 bases matching TRBD1. The CDR3 spans 17 residues. Germline assignment: CDR1 MNHNS and CDR2 SASEGT. Trimming took 2 bases from V and 6 from J; bases not matched to a gene: 10. In nucleotides, the CDR3 is TGTGCCAGCAGTGAATGGGGGACAGGGGATTTAAGAAACATTCAGTACTTC. Its protein is CASSEWGTGDLRNIQYF.

This clone occurred a few times. The chain combines TRBV18 with TRBJ2-3, with TRBD2 matching over 9 bases. The CDR3 totals 18 residues. The junction had 9 bases not matched to a gene; V was cut back by 2 bases and J by 0 bases. Germline CDR1 is KGHSH and CDR2 is LQKENI. The CDR3, as DNA: TGTGCCAGCTCACCATTTCGGAGCGGGGGGTCTAGCACAGATACGCAGTATTTT. It specifies CASSPFRSGGSSTDTQYF.

This chain joins TRBV18 and TRBJ2-5; 7 positions match TRBD1. This CDR3 has 15 amino acids. Germline V lookup: CDR1 KGHSH, CDR2 LQKENI. Unmatched junction bases numbered 3, after V lost 2 bases and J lost 0 bases. The chain's CDR3 is CASSPSRGYQETQYF. CDR3 DNA: TGTGCCAGCTCACCAAGCAGGGGGTACCAAGAGACCCAGTACTTC.

This clone was seen a few times. V usage is TRBV28 and J usage is TRBJ1-3, with 9 bases fitting TRBD1. This CDR3 has 14 amino acids. Trimming removed 11 bases from V and 4 bases from J; junction bases left unmatched: 9. Germline V gives CDR1 MDHEN, CDR2 SYDVKM. CDR3 bases: TGTGCCCGACAGGACAGGGGATTCGGAAACACCATATATTTT. As protein: CARQDRGFGNTIYF.

This rearrangement joins TRBV19 to TRBJ2-1; 7 positions agree with TRBD2. The germline V gene has CDR1 LNHDA and CDR2 SQIVND (reference sequence). V trimming: 3 bases; J trimming: 0 bases; junction bases outside the gene matches: 8. The CDR3 has 17 amino acids. The CDR3 spells CASSIVGGSISYNEQFF. The CDR3 region has the DNA TGTGCCAGTAGTATTGTAGGCGGGAGTATCTCCTACAATGAGCAGTTCTTC.

The chain employs TRBV7-2 and TRBJ1-4, with D possibly being TRBD1 (5 bases). CDR1 is SGHTA, CDR2 FQGNSA, per germline. This CDR3 region has 16 residues. Trimming stripped 4 bases from V and 11 bases from J, with 23 bases between. The CDR3 is CASSSGRDGGRWKLFF. CDR3 nucleotides: TGTGCCAGCAGCTCGGGCCGGGACGGAGGGAGATGGAAACTGTTTTTT.

This chain links TRBV6-1 with TRBJ1-5; 8 bases are a match to TRBD1. Germline CDR1 and CDR2: MNHNS and SASEGT. This CDR3 contains 12 residues. The ends lost 11 bases at V and 5 bases at J; junction bases unmatched: 5. The DNA of the CDR3 is TGTGCCGAACAGGGGGACTATCAGCCCCAGCATTTT. Translated: CAEQGDYQPQHF.

The chain couples TRBV30 to TRBJ2-3; a weak D match, TRBD1 (5 bases). In germline, CDR1 is GTSNPN, CDR2 SVGIG (reference sequence). The CDR3 is 16 residues long. V gave up 0 bases and J gave up 2 bases, with 15 bases separating them. The CDR3 sequence is CAWSVPQGFSTDTQYF. CDR3 DNA sequence: TGTGCCTGGAGTGTACCCCAGGGCTTTTCCACAGATACGCAGTATTTT.

The chain carries TRBV20-1 and TRBJ2-3; D unclear. V dropped 3 bases and J dropped 6 bases, with 7 bases sitting between them. The germline gives CDR1 DFQATT, CDR2 SNEGSKA (reference sequence). CDR3 length: 11 amino acids. The CDR3 spells CSASSWDTQYF. For the CDR3, the DNA is TGCAGTGCTAGTAGTTGGGATACGCAGTATTTT.

The genes are TRBV5-6 and TRBJ2-3; tentatively, D is TRBD2 (6 bases). Germline assignment: CDR1 SGHDT and CDR2 YYEEEE. The V and J ends lost 4 bases and 2 bases respectively, with 11 bases between them. There are 14 residues in the CDR3. The CDR3 is CASSGDLYTDTQYF. CDR3 nucleotide sequence: TGTGCCAGCAGCGGGGACTTATACACAGATACGCAGTATTTT.

The chain has TRBV7-2 and TRBJ1-5; the D gene is possibly TRBD1 (6 bases). CDR1 is SGHTA, CDR2 FQGNSA, per germline. V lost 1 base to trimming and J lost 5 bases, with 12 bases between them. The CDR3 has 15 residues. The CDR3 loop is CASSLEAGEYQPQHF. The CDR3 DNA sequence: TGTGCCAGCAGCTTAGAGGCAGGGGAATATCAGCCCCAGCATTTT.

The chain employs TRBV2 and TRBJ2-5; D perhaps matches TRBD2 (7 bases). Trimming took 3 bases from V and 0 from J, leaving 14 bases between them. The CDR3 contains 16 residues. CDR1 is SNHLY and CDR2 is FYNNEI in the germline V gene. Here the CDR3 reads CASSEGRGGYQETQYF. In nucleotides, the CDR3 is TGTGCCAGCAGTGAGGGAAGGGGGGGGTACCAAGAGACCCAGTACTTC.

This chain links TRBV6-1 with TRBJ1-1; a weak D match, TRBD1 (5 bases). The CDR3 covers 14 residues. Germline assignment: CDR1 MNHNS and CDR2 SASEGT. V was trimmed by 6 bases and J by 1 base, leaving 12 bases between them. As DNA, the CDR3 is TGTGCCAGCAGATGGACGGGGGGGAACACTGAAGCTTTCTTT. Translated, it gives CASRWTGGNTEAFF.

J is TRBJ2-7 and V is TRBV15, with 10 bases lining up with TRBD2. This CDR3 has 17 residues. Germline lookup yields CDR1 LNHNV and CDR2 YYDKDF (reference sequence). With V trimmed by 0 bases and J by 1 base, 6 bases remained unmatched. CDR3 residues: CATSRELLAGRSYEQYF. As DNA, the CDR3 is TGTGCCACCAGCAGAGAACTACTAGCGGGGAGATCCTACGAGCAGTACTTC.

Only a few counts were recorded for this clone. This sequence joins TRBV7-9 and TRBJ2-5; 7 positions match TRBD1. The germline V gene has CDR1 SEHNR and CDR2 FQNEAQ (reference sequence). V dropped 4 bases and J dropped 1; count of bases not matched to a gene: 6. This CDR3 is 15 amino acids long. CDR3: CASSSRQGFQETQYF. The CDR3 bases are TGTGCCAGCAGCTCAAGACAGGGCTTCCAAGAGACCCAGTACTTC.

The chain has TRBV4-1 and TRBJ1-2, with 10 bases that match TRBD1. The CDR3 extends over 16 amino acids. V lost 1 base and J lost 6; bases outside the gene matches: 8. Germline V CDR1 and CDR2: MGHRA, YSYEKL. Here the CDR3 DNA reads TGCGCCAGCAGCCAAGCGGGACAGGGGTTTTTGAATGGCTACACCTTC. Protein product: CASSQAGQGFLNGYTF.

This chain joins TRBV4-2 and TRBJ1-4; no reliable D call. CDR3 length: 18 residues. CDR1 is LGHNA and CDR2 is YNFKEQ in the germline V gene. The V end lost 5 bases, the J end lost 0 bases, and 19 bases lay between the germline ends. The CDR3 here is CASSSLALAAATNEKLFF. The CDR3 DNA is TGTGCCAGCAGCAGCCTCGCCTTGGCGGCAGCAACTAATGAAAAACTGTTTTTT.

This clone was picked up one time. The rearrangement links TRBV7-9 to TRBJ2-2, with TRBD1 as a possible D gene (6 bases). CDR1 is SEHNR, CDR2 FQNEAQ, per germline (reference sequence). V shed 2 bases and J shed 5 bases, with 12 bases lying between them. The CDR3 has 15 amino acids. In DNA, the CDR3 is TGTGCCAGCAGCTTAAGGACAGAGAGGACCGGGGAGCTGTTTTTT. As protein: CASSLRTERTGELFF.

The chain joins TRBV5-1 to TRBJ2-1, with D possibly being TRBD2 (6 bases). V was clipped by 2 bases and J by 7 bases, with 16 bases between them. CDR3 length: 15 amino acids. The V gene's germline CDR1 is SGHRS and CDR2 YFSETQ. CDR3 in DNA: TGCGCCAGCAGCTTAGGAGGGGCCGCGCCGAATGAGCAGTTCTTC. It codes for CASSLGGAAPNEQFF.

V gene TRBV12-5 combines with J gene TRBJ1-6, with D unresolved. Germline loops: CDR1 LGHNT, CDR2 FRNRAP. The CDR3 totals 15 residues. V lost 1 base to trimming and J lost 5 bases, with 9 bases between them. CDR3 DNA: TGTGCTAGTGGTTTGGGGGCGTCGGATAATTCACCCCTCCACTTT. Translating it yields CASGLGASDNSPLHF.